These T cell receptor beta chains were read from a single sample in a study of technical replicates of blood from a few donors. Data came from immunoSEQ multiplex PCR; TCRdb stores just in-frame clones and leaves some out. The sample contains about 100,000 clones, roughly 95% of which appear only once. Sequenced: T cells isolated from PBMCs. The source of these receptors is a human donor in good health. Both conserved end residues are part of each CDR3. A D gene is named only where the DNA matches it firmly. Expanded clones are given a class, and other clones once, few, many or no size at all.

d_gene: TRBD2; j_gene: TRBJ2-3; v_gene: TRBV19; abundance: -; CDR3aa: CASSIWGLAGVEDTQYF; CDR3nt: TGTGCCAGTAGTATTTGGGGACTAGCGGGAGTCGAAGATACGCAGTATTTT
d_gene: TRBD1; j_gene: TRBJ2-1; v_gene: TRBV19; abundance: -; CDR3aa: CASSLQGNEQFF; CDR3nt: TGTGCCAGTAGTTTACAGGGGAATGAGCAGTTCTTC
d_gene: -; j_gene: TRBJ2-3; v_gene: TRBV7-6; abundance: -; CDR3aa: CASSAAGKSTDTQYF; CDR3nt: TGTGCCAGCAGCGCAGCCGGGAAAAGCACAGATACGCAGTATTTT
d_gene: -; j_gene: TRBJ2-3; v_gene: TRBV5-1; abundance: -; CDR3aa: CASRSISDTQYF; CDR3nt: TGCGCCAGCAGGTCAATTTCAGATACGCAGTATTTT
d_gene: TRBD2; j_gene: TRBJ2-7; v_gene: TRBV4-1; abundance: once; CDR3aa: CASAQAGGSYEQYF; CDR3nt: TGCGCCAGCGCCCAAGCTGGCGGGAGCTACGAGCAGTACTTC
d_gene: TRBD2; j_gene: TRBJ2-1; v_gene: TRBV9; abundance: -; CDR3aa: CASSPHLAEHENEQFF; CDR3nt: TGTGCCAGCAGCCCCCATCTAGCGGAGCATGAAAATGAGCAGTTCTTC
d_gene: -; j_gene: TRBJ2-2; v_gene: TRBV4-2; abundance: -; CDR3aa: CASSRRLLADTGELFF; CDR3nt: TGTGCCAGCAGCCGACGATTACTAGCCGACACCGGGGAGCTGTTTTTT
d_gene: -; j_gene: TRBJ1-2; v_gene: TRBV6-5; abundance: -; CDR3aa: CASKRTHGYGYTF; CDR3nt: TGTGCCAGCAAGAGGACACACGGCTATGGCTACACCTTC
d_gene: -; j_gene: TRBJ2-1; v_gene: TRBV11-3; abundance: -; CDR3aa: CASSSPDRNYNEQFF; CDR3nt: TGTGCCAGCAGCTCGCCAGACAGGAATTACAATGAGCAGTTCTTC
d_gene: TRBD1; j_gene: TRBJ2-5; v_gene: TRBV28; abundance: -; CDR3aa: CASSRQGAGETQYF; CDR3nt: TGTGCCAGCAGTCGACAGGGGGCAGGGGAGACCCAGTACTTC
d_gene: TRBD2; j_gene: TRBJ2-2; v_gene: TRBV5-4; abundance: -; CDR3aa: CASSYSGRALGTGELFF; CDR3nt: TGTGCCAGCAGCTATTCCGGGAGGGCCCTTGGAACCGGGGAGCTGTTTTTT
d_gene: -; j_gene: TRBJ2-1; v_gene: TRBV6-6; abundance: -; CDR3aa: CASRSASGVGQFF; CDR3nt: TGTGCCAGCAGATCGGCCTCGGGAGTGGGGCAGTTCTTC
d_gene: TRBD1; j_gene: TRBJ2-7; v_gene: TRBV28; abundance: -; CDR3aa: CASSTPGQGVYEQYF; CDR3nt: TGTGCCAGCAGTACTCCGGGACAGGGGGTCTACGAGCAGTACTTC
d_gene: TRBD2; j_gene: TRBJ2-2; v_gene: TRBV28; abundance: -; CDR3aa: CASSSFEGTSVTGELFF; CDR3nt: TGTGCCAGCAGCTCTTTCGAAGGGACTAGTGTAACCGGGGAGCTGTTTTTT
d_gene: -; j_gene: TRBJ2-5; v_gene: TRBV7-3; abundance: once; CDR3aa: CASSPRGGEETQYF; CDR3nt: TGTGCCAGCAGCCCCAGAGGGGGGGAGGAGACCCAGTACTTC
d_gene: -; j_gene: TRBJ2-2; v_gene: TRBV6-5; abundance: -; CDR3aa: CASSYGLAMATGELFF; CDR3nt: TGTGCCAGCAGTTACGGTCTAGCAATGGCCACCGGGGAGCTGTTTTTT
d_gene: TRBD1; j_gene: TRBJ2-2; v_gene: TRBV18; abundance: -; CDR3aa: CASEGQGDTGELFF; CDR3nt: TGTGCCAGCGAGGGACAGGGGGACACCGGGGAGCTGTTTTTT
d_gene: -; j_gene: TRBJ2-1; v_gene: TRBV11-2; abundance: -; CDR3aa: CASSLAGESNEQFF; CDR3nt: TGTGCCAGCAGCTTAGCGGGGGAGTCCAATGAGCAGTTCTTC
d_gene: TRBD2; j_gene: TRBJ2-3; v_gene: TRBV7-2; abundance: -; CDR3aa: CASSLGLAGGRTDTQYF; CDR3nt: TGTGCCAGCAGCTTGGGACTAGCGGGAGGGCGCACAGATACGCAGTATTTT
d_gene: TRBD2; j_gene: TRBJ2-3; v_gene: TRBV7-3; abundance: -; CDR3aa: CASSPPSSGRGTDTQYF; CDR3nt: TGTGCCAGCAGCCCCCCTAGTAGCGGGAGAGGCACAGATACGCAGTATTTT
d_gene: -; j_gene: TRBJ2-7; v_gene: TRBV28; abundance: once; CDR3aa: CASSFGTWASYEQYF; CDR3nt: TGTGCCAGCAGTTTCGGGACATGGGCTTCCTACGAGCAGTACTTC
d_gene: TRBD1; j_gene: TRBJ2-7; v_gene: TRBV4-1; abundance: -; CDR3aa: CASSHPGQGVYEQYF; CDR3nt: TGCGCCAGCAGCCATCCGGGACAGGGAGTCTACGAGCAGTACTTC
d_gene: TRBD1; j_gene: TRBJ1-5; v_gene: TRBV6-1; abundance: -; CDR3aa: CASTRTGISNQPQHF; CDR3nt: TGTGCCAGCACCCGGACAGGGATAAGCAATCAGCCCCAGCATTTT
d_gene: -; j_gene: TRBJ2-1; v_gene: TRBV4-3; abundance: -; CDR3aa: CASSQVVGMIYNEQFF; CDR3nt: TGCGCCAGCAGCCAAGTTGTCGGGATGATCTACAATGAGCAGTTCTTC